This is a list of T cell receptor beta chains from one sample in a study of shared T cell receptors in the human thymus. The table came from immunoSEQ multiplex PCR; TCRdb's copy has only in-frame clones and leaves some out. The data show hundreds of thousands of clones, around 87% seen once. Separately, the same data were catalogued under a study of human thymus T cells.

The sequenced sample was thymocytes. Receptors originate from a boy under two years old with a congenital heart defect. CDR3s include the opening cysteine and the closing phenylalanine or tryptophan. A D gene is named only where the DNA matches it firmly. Only part of the rows carry a size: once, few, many, or a class if the clone is expanded.

CASSQDQGYNEAFF,TGCGCCAGCAGCCAAGACCAGGGTTATAATGAAGCTTTCTTT,TRBJ1-1,TRBV4-3,-,-
CAWSSYRVIGNTIYF,TGTGCCTGGAGTTCTTACAGGGTAATTGGAAACACCATATATTTT,TRBJ1-3,TRBV30,-,once
CASSLGGKNTEAFF,TGTGCCAGCAGTTTGGGAGGGAAGAACACTGAAGCTTTCTTT,TRBJ1-1,TRBV27,-,-
CASSLDGENTEAFF,TGTGCCAGCAGCTTGGACGGGGAGAACACTGAAGCTTTCTTT,TRBJ1-1,TRBV5-6,-,-
CASSDRSYGNTIYF,TGTGCCAGCTCCGACAGGTCTTATGGAAACACCATATATTTT,TRBJ1-3,TRBV19,-,-
CASSPLGLADSNEQFF,TGTGCCAGCAGCCCACTAGGGCTAGCGGACTCGAATGAGCAGTTCTTC,TRBJ2-1,TRBV11-2,TRBD2,-
CSARAQNEQFF,TGCAGTGCTAGAGCACAAAATGAGCAGTTCTTC,TRBJ2-1,TRBV20-1,-,-
CATRRTDHSYEQYF,TGTGCCACCAGGAGGACAGATCACTCCTACGAGCAGTACTTC,TRBJ2-7,TRBV6-6,-,few
CASSSGPDTQYF,TGTGCCAGCAGCTCAGGCCCGGATACGCAGTATTTT,TRBJ2-3,TRBV7-9,-,-
CASSEQAGRTDTQYF,TGTGCCAGCAGCGAACAAGCGGGGCGCACAGATACGCAGTATTTT,TRBJ2-3,TRBV9,TRBD2,-
CASSPGVGATDTQYF,TGCGCCAGCAGCCCCGGGGTTGGAGCCACAGATACGCAGTATTTT,TRBJ2-3,TRBV4-3,-,-
CASSPLGNIVSEQFF,TGTGCCAGCAGCCCGCTTGGCAACATCGTTTCTGAGCAGTTCTTC,TRBJ2-1,TRBV5-6,-,-
CASSQGNRGEQFF,TGCGCCAGCAGCCAAGGGAACAGGGGTGAGCAGTTCTTC,TRBJ2-1,TRBV4-1,TRBD1,-
CATQAGEGRRAKETQYF,TGTGCCACCCAAGCGGGAGAAGGTAGGAGAGCAAAGGAGACCCAGTACTTC,TRBJ2-5,TRBV28,TRBD2,-
CASSAEGTSQETQYF,TGTGCCAGCAGCGCAGAGGGGACTTCCCAAGAGACCCAGTACTTC,TRBJ2-5,TRBV9,-,-